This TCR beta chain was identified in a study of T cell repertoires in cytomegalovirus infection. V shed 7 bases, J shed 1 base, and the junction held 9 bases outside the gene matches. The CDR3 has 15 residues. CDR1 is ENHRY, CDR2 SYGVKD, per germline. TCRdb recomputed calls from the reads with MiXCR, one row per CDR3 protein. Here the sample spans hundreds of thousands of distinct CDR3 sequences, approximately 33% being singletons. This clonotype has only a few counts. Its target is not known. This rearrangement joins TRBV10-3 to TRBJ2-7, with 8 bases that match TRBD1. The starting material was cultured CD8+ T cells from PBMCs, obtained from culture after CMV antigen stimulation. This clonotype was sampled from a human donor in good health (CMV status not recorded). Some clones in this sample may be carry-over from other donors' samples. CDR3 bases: TGTGCCATCATAGGAGGACAGGGAACTTCCTACGAGCAGTACTTC. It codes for CAIIGGQGTSYEQYF.